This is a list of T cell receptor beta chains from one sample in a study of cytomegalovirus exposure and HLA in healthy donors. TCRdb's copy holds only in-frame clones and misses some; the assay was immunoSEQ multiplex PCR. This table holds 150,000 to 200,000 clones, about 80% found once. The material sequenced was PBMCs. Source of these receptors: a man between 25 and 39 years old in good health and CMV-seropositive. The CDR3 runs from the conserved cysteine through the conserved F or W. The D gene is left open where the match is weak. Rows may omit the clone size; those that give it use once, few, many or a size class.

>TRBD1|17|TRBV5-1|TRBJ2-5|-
CASSLQLGQGAGETQYF
TGCGCCAGCAGCTTGCAGCTCGGACAGGGGGCGGGTGAGACCCAGTACTTC
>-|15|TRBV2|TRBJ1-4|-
CASRVDSLTNEKLFF
TGTGCCAGCAGAGTGGACAGTTTAACTAATGAAAAACTGTTTTTT
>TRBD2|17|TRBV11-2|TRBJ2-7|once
CASSLFSWGGSSYEQYF
TGTGCCAGCAGCTTATTTTCTTGGGGCGGGAGCTCCTACGAGCAGTACTTC
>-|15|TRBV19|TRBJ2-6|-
CASSIEGARANVLTF
TGTGCCAGTAGTATAGAGGGGGCTAGGGCCAACGTCCTGACTTTC
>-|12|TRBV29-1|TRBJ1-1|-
CSDGGGATEAFF
TGCAGCGACGGCGGGGGGGCCACTGAAGCTTTCTTT
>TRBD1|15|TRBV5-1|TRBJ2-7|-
CASSEAGTGRYEQYF
TGCGCCAGCAGCGAGGCCGGGACAGGACGTTACGAGCAGTACTTC
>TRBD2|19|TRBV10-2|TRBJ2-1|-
CASFDRRLAGGRGGNEQFF
TGCGCCAGCTTCGACCGGAGACTAGCGGGAGGGCGAGGGGGCAATGAGCAGTTCTTC
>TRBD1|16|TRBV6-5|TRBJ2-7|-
CASSYSVRTGLPEQYF
TGTGCCAGCAGTTACTCGGTGCGGACAGGATTGCCCGAGCAGTACTTC
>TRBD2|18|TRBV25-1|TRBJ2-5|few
CASSEFVTSGGAGETQYF
TGTGCCAGCAGTGAATTTGTGACTAGCGGGGGGGCGGGGGAGACCCAGTACTTC
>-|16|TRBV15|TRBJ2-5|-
CATSRYRETPQETQYF
TGTGCCACCAGCAGGTACAGGGAGACCCCACAAGAGACCCAGTACTTC
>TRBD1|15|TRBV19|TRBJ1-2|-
CASSLAQGAGVGYTF
TGTGCCAGTAGTCTCGCACAGGGGGCAGGCGTTGGCTACACCTTC
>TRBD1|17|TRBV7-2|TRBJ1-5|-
CASSLAYGQGTNQPQHF
TGTGCCAGCAGCTTAGCGTACGGACAGGGAACGAATCAGCCCCAGCATTTT
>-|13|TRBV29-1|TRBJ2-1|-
CSVVQGVNNEQFF
TGCAGCGTTGTGCAAGGAGTAAACAATGAGCAGTTCTTC
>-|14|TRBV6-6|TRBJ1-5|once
CASSPGHFNQPQHF
TGTGCCAGCAGCCCTGGACATTTCAATCAGCCCCAGCATTTT
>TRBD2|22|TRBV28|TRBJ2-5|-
CASSFPPQGLAGGARYQETQYF
TGTGCCAGCAGTTTTCCGCCGCAGGGACTAGCGGGAGGGGCCCGGTACCAAGAGACCCAGTACTTC
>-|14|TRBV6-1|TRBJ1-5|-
CASSELGGREPQHF
TGTGCCAGCAGTGAACTGGGGGGTCGCGAGCCCCAGCATTTT
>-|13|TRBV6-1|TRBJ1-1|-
CASSENRVGEAFF
TGTGCCAGCAGTGAGAACAGGGTCGGCGAAGCTTTCTTT
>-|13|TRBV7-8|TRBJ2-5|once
CASSLIGEETQYF
TGTGCCAGCAGCTTAATCGGGGAAGAGACCCAGTACTTC
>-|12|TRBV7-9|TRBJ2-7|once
CASSSYSYEQYF
TGTGCCAGCAGCTCCTACTCCTACGAGCAGTACTTC
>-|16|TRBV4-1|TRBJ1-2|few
CASSQDSVLSKWGYTF
TGCGCCAGCAGCCAAGATTCGGTGCTTTCTAAATGGGGCTACACCTTC
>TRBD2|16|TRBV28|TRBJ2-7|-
CASSYLTSGRAFEQYF
TGTGCCAGCAGTTATCTGACTAGCGGGAGGGCCTTCGAGCAGTACTTC
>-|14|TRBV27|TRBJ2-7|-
CASSLSQGRDEQYF
TGTGCCAGCAGTTTATCTCAGGGGAGGGACGAGCAGTACTTC
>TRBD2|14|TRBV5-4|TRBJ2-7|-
CASSSLAGQDEQYF
TGTGCCAGCAGCTCATTAGCGGGGCAGGACGAGCAGTACTTC
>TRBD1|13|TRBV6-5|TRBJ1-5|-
CASGQDSNQPQHF
TGTGCCAGCGGACAGGATAGCAATCAGCCCCAGCATTTT
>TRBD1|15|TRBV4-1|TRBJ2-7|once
CASSQDRGQDYEQYF
TGCGCCAGCAGCCAAGACAGGGGGCAGGACTACGAGCAGTACTTC
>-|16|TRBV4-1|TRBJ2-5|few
CASSQDRSRGQETQYF
TGCGCCAGCAGCCAAGATCGGAGTAGGGGCCAAGAGACCCAGTACTTC
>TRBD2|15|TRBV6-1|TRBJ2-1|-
CASSASSSGSHEQFF
TGTGCCAGCAGTGCTTCGTCTAGCGGGAGCCATGAGCAGTTCTTC
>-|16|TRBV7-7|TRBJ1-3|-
CASSLSGIFSGNTIYF
TGTGCCAGCAGCTTATCAGGGATCTTCTCTGGAAACACCATATATTTT
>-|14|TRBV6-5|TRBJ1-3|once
CASSPQSSGNTIYF
TGTGCCAGCAGCCCACAGAGCTCTGGAAACACCATATATTTT